This record covers a single TCR beta chain. Its antigen remains unidentified. This sample stems from a study of beta chain features in type 1 diabetes. The study, taken as a whole, reports: Among all four CD4+ subsets, Type 1 diabetes patients had TCRB CDR3s that were moderately but significantly shorter. VDJ junctions sequenced from type 1 diabetes patients showed fewer insertions and more deletions.

All of the isolated RNA was reverse transcribed, so expressed TCRB transcripts were sequenced. About 3.57 million reads, on average, came from each naive, central memory and regulatory T cell sample. The data were produced by immunoSEQ multiplex PCR, yet TCRdb's version contains in-frame clones alone and is incomplete. The table records 350,000 to 400,000 clones, roughly 12% of them present only once. Each population that was sorted was more than 98% pure. From germline, CDR1 is LGHNA and CDR2 YSLEER. The CDR3 is 15 residues long. Unmatched junction bases numbered 4, after V lost 6 bases and J lost 0 bases.

The chain carries TRBV4-3 and TRBJ1-4; 7 bases are a match to TRBD1. The receptor's source is a woman aged 18-29 years with type 1 diabetes. Sequencing was done on a sample of naive CD4+ T cells from blood. This CDR3 reads CASSQGEATNEKLFF. The DNA for the CDR3 is TGCGCCAGCAGTCAGGGGGAAGCAACTAATGAAAAACTGTTTTTT.